One and the same sample provided the 27 T cell receptor beta chains below, sequenced in a study of cytomegalovirus exposure and HLA in healthy donors. Researchers ran the PCR with 60 Vbeta and 13 Jbeta primers. Sequencing was performed with immunoSEQ multiplex PCR; in TCRdb, only in-frame clones are kept and a portion is missing. The data contain 200,000 to 250,000 clones, approximately 83% of them singletons. The sequenced sample was PBMCs. These receptor sequences come from a boy aged 2-15 years in good health and CMV-seronegative.

The CDR3 region has the DNA TGTGCCAGCAGTGATCTGTATTTT. Protein sequence: CASSDLYF. V and J are TRBV6-1 and TRBJ1-3; D unclear. Trimming removed 3 bases from V and 16 bases from J, with 4 bases in between. CDR3 length: 8 amino acids. Germline CDR1 is MNHNS and CDR2 is SASEGT.

The chain recombines TRBV4-1 with TRBJ2-1; TRBD2 aligns across 8 bases. In germline, CDR1 is MGHRA, CDR2 YSYEKL. This CDR3 has 16 amino acids. Losses at the gene ends were 3 bases for V and 4 bases for J; bases not matched to a gene: 8. CDR3 region: CASSHLSRGDYNEQFF. CDR3 bases: TGCGCCAGCAGCCACCTCTCGCGGGGGGATTACAATGAGCAGTTCTTC.

The V gene is TRBV5-1, the J gene TRBJ2-1; D possibly corresponds to TRBD2 (7 bases). This CDR3 is built from 15 residues. Germline CDR1 reads SGHRS; CDR2 reads YFSETQ. Trimming shortened V by 4 bases and J by 3 bases, and 14 bases separated the two germline ends. The CDR3 DNA is TGCGCCAGCAGCCCCGACGGGGGGCACTACAATGAGCAGTTCTTC. Protein sequence: CASSPDGGHYNEQFF.

The CDR3 spells CACTPELNTEAFF. The CDR3 bases are TGTGCCTGTACGCCAGAATTGAACACTGAAGCTTTCTTT. The chain has TRBV30 and TRBJ1-1; D unresolved. Per germline, CDR1 GTSNPN and CDR2 SVGIG (reference sequence). CDR3 size: 13 residues. The V end lost 6 bases, the J end lost 0 bases, and 11 bases lay between the germline ends.

This sequence joins TRBV29-1 and TRBJ1-2, with 11 nucleotides matching TRBD1. The CDR3 covers 16 residues. V trimming: 1 base; J trimming: 4 bases; junction bases outside the gene matches: 8. Per the germline V gene, CDR1 is SQVTM and CDR2 is ANQGSEA. This CDR3 reads CSVEGTDRGRFYGYTF. CDR3 DNA sequence: TGCAGCGTTGAAGGAACGGACAGGGGGCGCTTCTATGGCTACACCTTC.

A word on this clone: The junction departs from the called germline gene at one end, perhaps through a read error. The chain recombines TRBV30 with TRBJ2-1, with no clear D. CDR1 and CDR2 from the germline V gene are GTSNPN and SVGIG (reference sequence). This CDR3 is built from 14 residues. CDR3 sequence (DNA): TGTGCCTGGAGTTCCCGACTCTCCCACAATGAGCAGTTCTTC. Encoded protein: CAWSSRLSHNEQFF.

The chain recombines TRBV25-1 with TRBJ2-1, with D tentatively TRBD2 (5 bases). Germline CDR1 and CDR2: MGHDK and SYGVNS. This CDR3 contains 14 residues. The V and J ends lost 4 bases and 0 bases respectively, with 7 bases between them. In DNA, the CDR3 is TGTGCCAGCAGTGGAGGGAGCTCCTACAATGAGCAGTTCTTC. Residues: CASSGGSSYNEQFF.

As for this clone: In the same sample, other DNA sequences code for this CDR3. This chain joins TRBV30 and TRBJ2-7, with D possibly being TRBD2 (5 bases). Germline CDR1 GTSNPN, CDR2 SVGIG (reference sequence). The V gene lost 0 bases and the J gene lost 2 bases, with 11 bases spanning the gap. The CDR3 spans 14 residues. The CDR3 nucleotides read TGTGCCTGGAGTGTAGGAGGTCGGCCCTACGAGCAGTACTTC. As protein: CAWSVGGRPYEQYF.

This clone came up a few times. V usage is TRBV6-1 and J usage is TRBJ2-7; the D is unclear. Trimming took off 2 bases at V and 0 bases at J, with 11 bases between the two ends. CDR3 length: 15 residues. Germline assignment: CDR1 MNHNS and CDR2 SASEGT. The CDR3 sequence is CASSENFGSSYEQYF. The CDR3 DNA sequence: TGTGCCAGCAGTGAAAATTTTGGCAGCTCCTACGAGCAGTACTTC.

The V and J genes are TRBV9 and TRBJ1-4; 8 nucleotides line up with TRBD1. Per the germline V gene, CDR1 is SGDLS and CDR2 is YYNGEE. V was clipped by 4 bases and J by 8 bases; unmatched bases: 7. The CDR3 length is 14 residues. The CDR3 DNA is TGTGCCAGCAGCCCTGGGACAGGCGGAGAAAAACTGTTTTTT. It specifies CASSPGTGGEKLFF.

The V and J genes are TRBV6-6 and TRBJ1-1; no firm D call. With 2 bases removed from V and 1 base from J, the gap between germline ends came to 14 bases. This CDR3 is 16 amino acids long. The germline CDR1 and CDR2 sequences are MNHNY and SVGAGI (reference sequence). In nucleotides, the CDR3 is TGTGCCAGCAGTTACGGCGCTGGGCAGAAGAACACTGAAGCTTTCTTT. Translated: CASSYGAGQKNTEAFF.

This clone was counted only a few times. V usage is TRBV6-5 and J usage is TRBJ2-4, with D perhaps matching TRBD1 (5 bases). V was shortened by 5 bases and J by 8 bases, with 10 bases between the two germline ends. Germline V gene lookup returns CDR1 MNHEY and CDR2 SVGAGI. The CDR3 length is 12 residues. CDR3 DNA sequence: TGTGCCAGCAGTCCGGACAAGGACATTCAGTACTTC. This translates into CASSPDKDIQYF.

This clone was seen only once. The gene calls are TRBV19 and TRBJ1-1; D gene uncertain. CDR3 length: 14 residues. V lost 9 bases and J lost 2, with 16 bases in between. Per the germline V gene, CDR1 is LNHDA and CDR2 is SQIVND (reference sequence). The CDR3 DNA reads as TGTGCCAGCACCCAACTCCCGCTTAACACTGAAGCTTTCTTT. Its translation is CASTQLPLNTEAFF.

The chain employs TRBV6-1 and TRBJ2-3; weak D call: TRBD1 (6 bases). V was pared by 2 bases and J by 0 bases, with 9 bases between. CDR1 and CDR2 (germline): MNHNS, SASEGT. This CDR3 spans 15 amino acids. CDR3 nucleotides: TGTGCCAGCAGTGAACCGGGACAAAGCACAGATACGCAGTATTTT. This gives the protein CASSEPGQSTDTQYF.

This clone was observed once. The gene calls are TRBV7-6 and TRBJ2-3; 12 bases match TRBD2. The CDR3 has 18 amino acids. Germline assignment: CDR1 SGHVS and CDR2 FNYEAQ. Trimming cost V 4 bases and J 2 bases; bases outside gene matches: 10. The DNA of the CDR3 is TGTGCCAGCAGCTCACTCCAGACTAGCGGGAGCTACACAGATACGCAGTATTTT. The encoded protein is CASSSLQTSGSYTDTQYF.

This clone appeared a single time. The rearrangement links TRBV29-1 to TRBJ2-3; D perhaps matches TRBD1 (5 bases). Per the germline V gene, CDR1 is SQVTM and CDR2 is ANQGSEA. The CDR3 runs to 13 residues. The germline V and J ends were trimmed by 5 bases and 2 bases, with 11 bases remaining between them. In DNA form, the CDR3 reads TGCAGCGTTTGGCCGGACATCACAGATACGCAGTATTTT. Its protein product is CSVWPDITDTQYF.

The chain recombines TRBV19 with TRBJ1-5; TRBD1 is a possible D gene (6 bases). The V end was cut by 3 bases, the J end by 4 bases, with 13 bases between. Germline V CDR1 and CDR2: LNHDA, SQIVND (reference sequence). The CDR3 has 15 amino acids. CDR3 bases: TGTGCCAGTAGTATTAATCAGGGGACGAATCAGCCCCAGCATTTT. Residues: CASSINQGTNQPQHF.

The chain employs TRBV2 and TRBJ2-1, with 9 bases matching TRBD1. Germline values: CDR1 SNHLY, CDR2 FYNNEI. This CDR3 region has 15 residues. Trimming removed 7 bases from V and 3 bases from J; junction bases left unmatched: 7. CDR3 sequence (DNA): TGTGCCAGCACTTCCCGACAGGGGGTCTACAATGAGCAGTTCTTC. Translating gives CASTSRQGVYNEQFF.

The chain recombines TRBV25-1 with TRBJ2-5; D gene uncertain. Germline V CDR1 and CDR2: MGHDK, SYGVNS. V lost 4 bases, J lost 3 bases, and 3 bases lay in between. The CDR3 totals 11 residues. This CDR3 reads CASSVEETQYF. The CDR3 DNA sequence: TGTGCCAGCAGTGTAGAAGAGACCCAGTACTTC.

In this sample, this clone turned up once. This specimen includes other DNA sequences encoding the same CDR3. V and J are TRBV12-5 and TRBJ1-5; D ambiguous. Germline V CDR1 and CDR2: LGHNT, FRNRAP. This CDR3 is built from 11 residues. V dropped 6 bases and J dropped 5 bases, with 5 bases sitting between them. CDR3: CASGRDQPQHF. In DNA form, the CDR3 reads TGTGCTAGTGGCCGCGATCAGCCCCAGCATTTT. Full variable domain (remainder filled in from reference TRBV12-5 and TRBJ1-5): DARVTQTPRHKVTEMGQEVTMRCQPILGHNTVFWYRQTMMQGLELLAYFRNRAPLDDSGMPKDRFSAEMPDATLATLKIQPSEPRDSAVYFCASGRDQPQHFGDGTRLSIL.

The chain carries TRBV11-3 and TRBJ2-2; TRBD2 agrees at 9 bases. The V and J ends lost 5 bases and 7 bases, in that order; junction bases with no gene match: 20. This CDR3 is built from 19 residues. CDR1 and CDR2 from the germline V gene are SGHNT and YENEEA. This CDR3 is CASSRYPGGRAKWGGELFF. CDR3 coding DNA: TGTGCCAGCAGCCGCTATCCTGGCGGGAGGGCTAAATGGGGCGGGGAGCTGTTTTTT.

The rearrangement uses TRBV7-9 and TRBJ1-6; a possible D gene is TRBD1 (5 bases). Trimming took 4 bases from V and 15 from J, leaving 16 bases between them. CDR1 SEHNR and CDR2 FQNEAQ come from the germline V gene (reference sequence). The CDR3 loop spans 13 amino acids. CDR3 amino acids: CASSSDSFQRLHF. Here the CDR3 DNA reads TGTGCCAGCAGCTCCGACAGTTTTCAGCGCCTCCACTTT. The variable domain in full, with the rest retrieved from reference TRBV7-9 and TRBJ1-6, is DTGVSQNPRHKITKRGQNVTFRCDPISEHNRLYWYRQTLGQGPEFLTYFQNEAQLEKSRLLSDRFSAERPKGSFSTLEIQRTEQGDSAMYLCASSSDSFQRLHFGNGTRLTVT.

This chain links TRBV4-2 with TRBJ1-2; D is ambiguous. Trimming stripped 2 bases from V and 0 bases from J, with 13 bases between. The CDR3 has 16 amino acids. Germline loops: CDR1 LGHNA, CDR2 YNFKEQ. The CDR3 nucleotides are TGTGCCAGCAGCCAACCGGGGAGGGCCGCTAACTATGGCTACACCTTC. This gives the protein CASSQPGRAANYGYTF.

The chain uses TRBV15 and TRBJ2-7; 9 bases align to TRBD2. V lost 0 bases and J lost 7; bases outside the gene matches: 7. Germline lookup yields CDR1 LNHNV and CDR2 YYDKDF (reference sequence). The length of the CDR3 is 15 residues. The CDR3 nucleotides read TGTGCCACCAGCAGAGATCTGCTAGCGGGGTGTGAGCAGTACTTC. Translating it yields CATSRDLLAGCEQYF.

The V gene is TRBV7-9, the J gene TRBJ2-3, with 11 positions matching TRBD1. The germline gives CDR1 SEHNR, CDR2 FQNEAQ (reference sequence). The CDR3 covers 17 residues. Trimming took 1 base from V and 4 from J; bases not matched to a gene: 7. CDR3 nucleotides: TGTGCCAGCAGCTTAGGTGTTGGGGGACAGGGGGCAGATACGCAGTATTTT. Amino acid sequence: CASSLGVGGQGADTQYF.

The V and J genes are TRBV6-1 and TRBJ1-6; TRBD1 matches 8 bases. Germline CDR1 reads MNHNS; CDR2 reads SASEGT. V dropped 3 bases and J dropped 7; count of bases not matched to a gene: 5. The CDR3 sequence is 15 residues long. The CDR3 region has the DNA TGTGCCAGCAGTGACAGGGGGCGAGAAAATTCACCCCTCCACTTT. This codes for CASSDRGRENSPLHF.

The rearrangement uses TRBV19 and TRBJ1-1; 10 bases line up with TRBD1. The V gene end was trimmed by 7 bases and the J gene end by 6 bases; junction bases not matched to a gene: 8. Per germline, CDR1 LNHDA and CDR2 SQIVND (reference sequence). The CDR3 runs 14 residues. The CDR3 reads CASMSDRGLPEAFF. DNA of the CDR3: TGTGCCAGTATGTCTGACAGGGGGCTGCCTGAAGCTTTCTTT.